This passage covers 20 T cell receptor beta chains from one sample sequenced in a study of T cells in Graves' hyperthyroidism and ophthalmopathy. TCR beta CDR3 region amplification was performed from RNA transcripts. TCR CDR3 regions were first amplified by RT-PCR with HTBI primers. MiXCR was run by TCRdb on the multiplex PCR reads, yielding one entry per CDR3 protein. The repertoire has around 290,000 distinct CDR3 sequences, about 18% of them found once; the top ten carry approximately 60%. Sequencing was done on a sample of blood. The receptors were sampled from a woman in her sixties or seventies with Graves' ophthalmopathy.

This clonotype was observed at least ten times. The rearrangement joins TRBV18 to TRBJ2-1; the match to TRBD2 covers 7 bases. Trimming took 2 bases from V and 1 from J; bases not matched to a gene: 5. The CDR3 sequence is 16 residues long. In germline, CDR1 is KGHSH, CDR2 LQKENI. The CDR3 here is CASSPWLAASYNEQFF. CDR3 coding DNA: TGTGCCAGCTCACCATGGCTAGCGGCGTCCTACAATGAGCAGTTCTTC.

Notes on this clonotype: A single base separates this from a much larger clone, so it may be a read error. The V gene is TRBV5-1, the J gene TRBJ1-2, with D maybe TRBD1 (5 bases). The germline V and J ends were trimmed by 5 bases and 8 bases, with 16 bases remaining between them. Germline V gene data show CDR1 as SGHRS and CDR2 as YFSETQ. This CDR3 contains 13 residues. The CDR3 coding sequence is TGCGCCAGCAGTCAGCAGGGAGTAGAGGGCTACACCTTC. The encoded protein is CASSQQGVEGYTF. Using reference TRBV5-1 and TRBJ1-2 for the parts outside the CDR3, the full variable domain is KAGVTQTPRYLIKTRGQQVTLSCSPISGHRSVSWYQQTPGQGLQFLFEYFSETQRNKGNFPGRFSGRQFSNSRSEMNVSTLELGDSALYLCASSQQGVEGYTFGSGTRLTVV.

The table lists this clonotype with a few counts. The chain uses TRBV10-3 and TRBJ2-4; 8 nucleotides agree with TRBD2. Looked up from germline, CDR1 is ENHRY and CDR2 is SYGVKD. The trim removed 0 bases at V and 3 bases at J, leaving 10 bases unmatched. The CDR3 has 18 amino acids. DNA of the CDR3: TGTGCCATCAGTGAGTCCGGAGGCGGGGGGAATGGCAAAAACATTCAGTACTTC. It yields the protein CAISESGGGGNGKNIQYF.

This clonotype was counted only a few times. V is TRBV5-1 and J is TRBJ2-1; D is tentatively TRBD1 or TRBD2 (5 bases each). V dropped 0 bases and J dropped 7 bases, with 20 bases sitting between them. The CDR3 totals 17 residues. Looked up from germline, CDR1 is SGHRS and CDR2 is YFSETQ. DNA of the CDR3: TGCGCCAGCAGCTTGGGTCCCCAGGGAGCAGGAGGAAATGAGCAGTTCTTC. It encodes CASSLGPQGAGGNEQFF. The whole variable domain, filled in from reference TRBV5-1 and TRBJ2-1, reads KAGVTQTPRYLIKTRGQQVTLSCSPISGHRSVSWYQQTPGQGLQFLFEYFSETQRNKGNFPGRFSGRQFSNSRSEMNVSTLELGDSALYLCASSLGPQGAGGNEQFFGPGTRLTVL.

This clonotype was seen at least ten times. V usage is TRBV20-1 and J usage is TRBJ1-1; the D gene is possibly TRBD1 (5 bases). Germline CDR1 is DFQATT and CDR2 is SNEGSKA (reference sequence). Trimming shortened V by 3 bases and J by 5 bases, and 13 bases separated the two germline ends. The CDR3 spans 13 residues. This CDR3 reads CSARETVYTEAFF. The CDR3 coding sequence is TGCAGTGCTAGGGAGACAGTTTATACTGAAGCTTTCTTT.

The sample holds many counts of this clonotype. CDR3 residues: CASRRAGMDQPQHF. CDR3 DNA: TGTGCCAGCAGAAGGGCCGGGATGGATCAGCCCCAGCATTTT. The V call is TRBV6-1, the J call TRBJ1-5; D unresolved. This CDR3 is 14 amino acids long. Germline V CDR1 and CDR2: MNHNS, SASEGT. V was clipped by 6 bases and J by 5 bases, with 14 bases between them.

The V gene is TRBV20-1, the J gene TRBJ2-2; D is undetermined. From germline, CDR1 is DFQATT and CDR2 SNEGSKA (reference sequence). The V end lost 3 bases, the J end lost 0 bases, and 8 bases lay between the germline ends. The CDR3 has 14 residues. The DNA for the CDR3 is TGCAGTGCTAGGAGGCGGCCGAACACCGGGGAGCTGTTTTTT. Translation gives CSARRRPNTGELFF.

This chain uses TRBV6-1 with TRBJ2-3, with D perhaps matching TRBD2 (5 bases). Germline V lookup: CDR1 MNHNS, CDR2 SASEGT. The CDR3 is made up of 13 amino acids. Trimming left V 1 base short and J 13 bases short, with 15 bases between. CDR3 bases: TGTGCCAGCAGTGAAGTTGGTCAGGCCGGGAAGTATTTT. Amino acids: CASSEVGQAGKYF.

The J gene is TRBJ2-5, the V gene TRBV25-1; D is perhaps TRBD1 (5 bases). V lost 5 bases and J 7 bases, leaving 14 bases between the germline ends. The CDR3 is 13 amino acids. The germline V gene has CDR1 MGHDK and CDR2 SYGVNS. DNA of the CDR3: TGTGCCAGCAGTTCGAAGGGGCTGGGGACCCAGTACTTC. Amino acid sequence: CASSSKGLGTQYF. The complete variable domain, with remaining parts taken from reference TRBV25-1 and TRBJ2-5, reads EADIYQTPRYLVIGTGKKITLECSQTMGHDKMYWYQQDPGMELHLIHYSYGVNSTEKGDLSSESTVSRIRTEHFPLTLESARPSHTSQYLCASSSKGLGTQYFGPGTRLLVL.

The CDR3 DNA reads TGTGCCAGCAGCTCGCGGGGACTAGCGGGTTACACCGGGGAGCTGTTTTTT. Residues: CASSSRGLAGYTGELFF. The V gene is TRBV5-5, the J gene TRBJ2-2; 12 bases match TRBD2. The CDR3 spans 17 residues. Unmatched junction bases numbered 6, after V lost 3 bases and J lost 3 bases. Germline V lookup: CDR1 SGHKS, CDR2 YYEKEE (reference sequence).

This chain uses TRBV10-2 with TRBJ1-1; TRBD1 is a possible D gene (6 bases). CDR3 length: 14 amino acids. Germline CDR1 reads WSHSY; CDR2 reads SAAADI. V lost 8 bases and J 1 base, leaving 14 bases between the germline ends. CDR3 protein: CASRTGNWNTEAFF. CDR3 bases: TGCGCCAGCCGTACAGGGAATTGGAACACTGAAGCTTTCTTT.

This clonotype showed up many times. The chain combines TRBV4-2 with TRBJ2-5; 11 bases are a match to TRBD2. J lost 4 bases, V lost 0 bases, and 10 bases had no gene match. CDR1 and CDR2 (germline): LGHNA, YNFKEQ. This CDR3 spans 18 amino acids. In nucleotides, the CDR3 is TGTGCCAGCAGCCAAGACCTCACTAGCGGGGGTTCGGGAGAGACCCAGTACTTC. Translation: CASSQDLTSGGSGETQYF.

This clonotype was seen at least ten times. The rearrangement links TRBV30 to TRBJ1-1; D might be TRBD1 (6 bases). The germline CDR1 and CDR2 sequences are GTSNPN and SVGIG (reference sequence). V was clipped by 3 bases and J by 3 bases, with 17 bases between them. CDR3 length equals 15 residues. CDR3 loop: CAWSRGRVVDTEAFF. The CDR3 DNA sequence: TGTGCCTGGAGCCGGGGGCGGGTAGTTGACACTGAAGCTTTCTTT.

This clonotype showed up many times. V usage is TRBV11-2 and J usage is TRBJ2-7; 8 positions agree with TRBD1. With 4 bases clipped from V and 2 bases from J, the junction kept 7 bases outside the gene matches. The CDR3 spans 15 residues. The V gene's germline CDR1 is SGHAT and CDR2 FQNNGV. CDR3 bases: TGTGCCAGCAGCTCATGGGGACAGGCTGCCTACGAGCAGTACTTC. Translating gives CASSSWGQAAYEQYF. Based on the CDR3 plus reference TRBV11-2 and TRBJ2-7, the full variable domain is EAGVAQSPRYKIIEKRQSVAFWCNPISGHATLYWYQQILGQGPKLLIQFQNNGVVDDSQLPKDRFSAERLKGVDSTLKIQPAKLEDSAVYLCASSSWGQAAYEQYFGPGTRLTVT.

This clonotype came up many times. The V gene is TRBV18, the J gene TRBJ2-1; TRBD1 or TRBD2 may be the D gene (5 bases each). The CDR3 runs 14 residues. The germline gives CDR1 KGHSH, CDR2 LQKENI. The ends were cut back, 3 bases at V and 14 bases at J, with 20 bases in the middle. The CDR3 region is CASSPPGPTSTKFF. DNA for the CDR3: TGTGCCAGCTCACCCCCGGGACCAACCTCAACCAAGTTCTTC.

The chain links TRBV2 to TRBJ2-6, with no clear D. This CDR3 is 15 amino acids long. CDR1 SNHLY and CDR2 FYNNEI come from the germline V gene. V lost 6 bases to trimming and J lost 2 bases, with 11 bases between them. CDR3 DNA sequence: TGTGCCAGCAGCTTAGTACGGGCTGGGGCCAACGTCCTGACTTTC. Amino acid sequence: CASSLVRAGANVLTF.

V gene TRBV3-1 combines with J gene TRBJ1-6; no definite D call. Germline CDR1 is LGHDT and CDR2 is YNNKEL (reference sequence). Trimming took 1 base from V and 10 from J, leaving 17 bases between them. There are 16 residues in the CDR3. The CDR3: CASSQGGGINPSPLHF. The DNA for the CDR3 is TGTGCCAGCAGCCAAGGTGGCGGAATCAACCCCTCACCCCTCCACTTT.

At least ten counts were recorded for this clonotype. The chain joins TRBV29-1 to TRBJ2-1, with TRBD1 matching over 9 bases. CDR3 length: 15 residues. After removal of 6 bases from V and 6 bases from J, the junction contained 12 bases not matched to a gene. In germline, CDR1 is SQVTM, CDR2 ANQGSEA. The CDR3 coding sequence is TGCAGCGTCGGCTCGCCGGGACAGGGTGGCAATGAGCAGTTCTTC. Residues: CSVGSPGQGGNEQFF.

This clonotype was detected many times. A read error may explain this, as a much larger clone is one base away. The chain recombines TRBV7-3 with TRBJ2-1; a possible D gene is TRBD1 (6 bases). The CDR3 covers 15 residues. Germline CDR1 reads SGHTA; CDR2 reads FQGTGA. V dropped 4 bases and J dropped 8 bases, with 18 bases sitting between them. CDR3 region: CASSSQGNPYDEQFF. The CDR3, as DNA: TGTGCCAGCAGCTCGCAGGGGAATCCGTACGATGAGCAGTTCTTC.

This clonotype was recorded at least ten times. V and J are TRBV18 and TRBJ2-3, with a weak D call TRBD2 (5 bases). Per germline, CDR1 KGHSH and CDR2 LQKENI. This CDR3 is 14 amino acids long. V lost 3 bases and J 2 bases, leaving 9 bases between the germline ends. This CDR3 reads CASSPSGLTDTQYF. The CDR3 DNA reads as TGTGCCAGCTCACCCAGTGGACTCACAGATACGCAGTATTTT.